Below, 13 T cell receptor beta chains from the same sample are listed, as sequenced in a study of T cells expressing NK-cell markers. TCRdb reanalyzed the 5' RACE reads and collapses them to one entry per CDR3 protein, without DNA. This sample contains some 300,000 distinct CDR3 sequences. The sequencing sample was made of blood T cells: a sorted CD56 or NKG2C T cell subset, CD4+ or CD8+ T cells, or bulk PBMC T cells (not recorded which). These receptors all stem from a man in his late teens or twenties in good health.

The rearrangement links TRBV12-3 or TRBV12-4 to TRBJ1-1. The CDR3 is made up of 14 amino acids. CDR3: CASSLIRRQTEAFF.

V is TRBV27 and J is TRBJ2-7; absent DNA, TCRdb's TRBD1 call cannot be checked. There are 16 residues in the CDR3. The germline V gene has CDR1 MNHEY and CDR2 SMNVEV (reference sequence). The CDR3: CASSATVGTASYEQYF.

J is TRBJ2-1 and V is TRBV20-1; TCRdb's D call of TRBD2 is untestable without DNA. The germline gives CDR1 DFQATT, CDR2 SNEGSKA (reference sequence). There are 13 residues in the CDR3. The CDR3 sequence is CSARKGGGNEQFF.

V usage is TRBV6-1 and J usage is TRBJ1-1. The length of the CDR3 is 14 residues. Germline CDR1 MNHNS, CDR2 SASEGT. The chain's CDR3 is CASSPDDRNTEAFF.

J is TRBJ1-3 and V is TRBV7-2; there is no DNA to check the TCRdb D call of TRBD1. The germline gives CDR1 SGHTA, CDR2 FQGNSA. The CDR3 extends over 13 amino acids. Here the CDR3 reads CASSPRGPNTIYF.

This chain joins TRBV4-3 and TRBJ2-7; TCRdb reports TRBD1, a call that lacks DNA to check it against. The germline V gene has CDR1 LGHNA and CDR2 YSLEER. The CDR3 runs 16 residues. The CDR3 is CASSQDHAGTPYEQYF.

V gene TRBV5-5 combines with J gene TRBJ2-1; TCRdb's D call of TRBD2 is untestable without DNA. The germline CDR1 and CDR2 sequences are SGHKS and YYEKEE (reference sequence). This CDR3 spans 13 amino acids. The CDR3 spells CASSLGRENEQFF.

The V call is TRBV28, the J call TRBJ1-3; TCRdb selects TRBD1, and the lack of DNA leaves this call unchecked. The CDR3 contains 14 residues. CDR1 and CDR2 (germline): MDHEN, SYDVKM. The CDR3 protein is CASSFGTVGNTIYF.

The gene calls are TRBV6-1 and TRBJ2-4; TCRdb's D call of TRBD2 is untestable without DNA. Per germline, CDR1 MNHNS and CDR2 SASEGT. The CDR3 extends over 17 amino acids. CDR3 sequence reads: CASSEPGLAVSGNIQYF.

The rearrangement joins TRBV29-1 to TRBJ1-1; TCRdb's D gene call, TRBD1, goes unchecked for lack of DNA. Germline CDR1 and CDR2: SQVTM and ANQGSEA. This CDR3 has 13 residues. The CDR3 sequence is CSVYRVRGTEAFF. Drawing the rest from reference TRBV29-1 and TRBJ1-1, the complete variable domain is SAVISQKPSRDICQRGTSLTIQCQVDSQVTMMFWYRQQPGQSLTLIATANQGSEATYESGFVIDKFPISRPNLTFSTLTVSNMSPEDSSIYLCSVYRVRGTEAFFGQGTRLTVV.

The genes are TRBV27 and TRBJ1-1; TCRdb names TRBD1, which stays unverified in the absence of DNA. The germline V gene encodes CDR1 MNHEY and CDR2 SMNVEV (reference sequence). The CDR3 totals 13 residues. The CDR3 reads CASRVTGQTEAFF.

The CDR3 is CASSLRTGDLLYNEQFF. The V call is TRBV7-3, the J call TRBJ2-1; the D call of TRBD1 rests on TCRdb alone, since no DNA is present to check it. CDR1 and CDR2 (germline): SGHTA, FQGTGA. The length of the CDR3 is 17 residues. The whole variable domain, filled in from reference TRBV7-3 and TRBJ2-1, reads GAGVSQTPSNKVTEKGKYVELRCDPISGHTALYWYRQSLGQGPEFLIYFQGTGAADDSGLPNDRFFAVRPEGSVSTLKIQRTERGDSAVYLCASSLRTGDLLYNEQFFGPGTRLTVL.

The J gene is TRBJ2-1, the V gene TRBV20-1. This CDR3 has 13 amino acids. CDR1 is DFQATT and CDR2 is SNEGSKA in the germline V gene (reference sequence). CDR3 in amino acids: CSARDYLDNEQFF.